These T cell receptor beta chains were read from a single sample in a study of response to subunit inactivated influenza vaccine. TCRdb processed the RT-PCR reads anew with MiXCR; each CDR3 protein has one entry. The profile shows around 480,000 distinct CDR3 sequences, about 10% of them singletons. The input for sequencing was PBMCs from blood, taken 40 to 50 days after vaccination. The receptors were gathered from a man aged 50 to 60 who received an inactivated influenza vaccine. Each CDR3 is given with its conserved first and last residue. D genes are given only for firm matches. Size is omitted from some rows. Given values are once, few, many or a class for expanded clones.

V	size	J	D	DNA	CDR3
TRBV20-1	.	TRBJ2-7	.	TGCAGTGCTAGACCAAGGGGGAGATTCTCCTACGAGCAGTACTTC	CSARPRGRFSYEQYF
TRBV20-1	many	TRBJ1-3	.	TGCAGTGCTACTACCGGCCCCAGCTCTGGAAACACCATATATTTT	CSATTGPSSGNTIYF
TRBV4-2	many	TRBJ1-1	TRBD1	TGTGCCAGCAGCCAGGAGGACAGGGGGACTGAAGCTTTCTTT	CASSQEDRGTEAFF
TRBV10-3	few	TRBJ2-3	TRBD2	TGTGCCATCAGTGACGCGGGGGGCGGAGATACGCAGTATTTT	CAISDAGGGDTQYF
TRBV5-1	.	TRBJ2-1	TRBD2	TGCGCCAGCGCACGGGAGGGTCAATACAATGAGCAGTTCTTC	CASAREGQYNEQFF
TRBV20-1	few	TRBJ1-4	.	TGCAGTGCTACCACCTCGGGGCAGGGGATTGAAAAACTGTTTTTT	CSATTSGQGIEKLFF
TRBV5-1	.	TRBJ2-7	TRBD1	TGCGCCAGCAGCTTGGTAGGGGGCATTTACGAGCAGTACTTC	CASSLVGGIYEQYF
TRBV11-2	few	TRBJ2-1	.	TGTGCCAGCAGCCGTACTAACGGGCTCCATGAGCAGTTCTTC	CASSRTNGLHEQFF
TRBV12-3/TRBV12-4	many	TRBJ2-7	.	TGTGCCACCAAGCTCGAAGGAACCTACGAGCAGTACTTC	CATKLEGTYEQYF
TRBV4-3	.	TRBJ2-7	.	TGCGCCAGCAGCCAAGAATGGAACAGGGAGTACGAGCAGTACTTC	CASSQEWNREYEQYF
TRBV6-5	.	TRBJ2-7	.	TGTGCCAGCAGTTATTGGCAGGGCGGCCACGAGCAGTACTTC	CASSYWQGGHEQYF
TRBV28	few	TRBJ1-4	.	TGTGCCAGCAAGGAGAGGGGTGCAACTAATGAAAAACTGTTTTTT	CASKERGATNEKLFF
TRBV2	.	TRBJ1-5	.	TGTGCCAGCAGTGAACAGGGTAGTTACCAGCCCCAGCATTTT	CASSEQGSYQPQHF
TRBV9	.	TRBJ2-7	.	TGTGCCAGCAGCGTAGGAGTTGGCAACGAGCAGTACTTC	CASSVGVGNEQYF
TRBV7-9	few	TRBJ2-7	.	TGTGCCAGCAGCCTAGGGACTCTCCGGGCCGAGCAGTACTTC	CASSLGTLRAEQYF
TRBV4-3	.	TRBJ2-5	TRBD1	TGCGCCAGCAGCCAAGGGGACAGCCCGTGCTTC	CASSQGDSPCF
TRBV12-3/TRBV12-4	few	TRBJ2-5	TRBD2	TGTGCCAGCATTATAGCGGGGGGGCACCAAGAGACCCAGTACTTC	CASIIAGGHQETQYF
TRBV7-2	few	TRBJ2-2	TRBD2	TGTGCCAGCAGCCCGGGGGGGTATCAGACCGGGGAGCTGTTTTTT	CASSPGGYQTGELFF
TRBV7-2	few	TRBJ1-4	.	TGTGCCAGCAGCTTAGCCGGTGGGCAAAATGAAAAACTGTTTTTT	CASSLAGGQNEKLFF
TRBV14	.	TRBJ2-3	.	TGTGCCAGCAGCCAAGACTGGCCAGGAGATACGCAGTATTTT	CASSQDWPGDTQYF
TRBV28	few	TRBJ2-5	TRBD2	TGTGCCAGCAGCAACGACCGAATATCGACTAGCGGGGAACAGACCCAGTACTTC	CASSNDRISTSGEQTQYF
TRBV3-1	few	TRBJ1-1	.	TGTGCCAGCAGCCAAGGGGCCCAAATGAACACTGAAGCTTTCTTT	CASSQGAQMNTEAFF
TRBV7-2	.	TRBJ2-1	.	TGTGCCAGCAGCTTAGCCTGGGGAGTCTCCTACAATGAGCAGTTCTTC	CASSLAWGVSYNEQFF
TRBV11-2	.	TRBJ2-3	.	TGTGCCAGCACCACTTACACTAGCACAGATACGCAGTATTTT	CASTTYTSTDTQYF
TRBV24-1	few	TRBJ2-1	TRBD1	TGTGCCACCAGTTTGGGACAGGGAATCTACAATGAGCAGTTCTTC	CATSLGQGIYNEQFF
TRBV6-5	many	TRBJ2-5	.	TGTGCCAGCAGTTCCCCGGGACAAGAGACCCAGTACTTC	CASSSPGQETQYF
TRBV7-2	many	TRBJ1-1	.	TGTGCCAGCAGCTTAGGGGGCCCTGAAGCTTTCTTT	CASSLGGPEAFF
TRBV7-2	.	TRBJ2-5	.	TGTGCCAGCAGCTTGTCTGCCGGGGAGACCCAGTACTTC	CASSLSAGETQYF
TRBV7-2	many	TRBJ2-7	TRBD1	TGTGCCAGCAGCTCGGGGACAGGGTATTACGAGCAGTACTTC	CASSSGTGYYEQYF
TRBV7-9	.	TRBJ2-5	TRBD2	TGTGCCAGCAGCGACCAAAGCGGGGAAGAGACCCAGTACTTC	CASSDQSGEETQYF
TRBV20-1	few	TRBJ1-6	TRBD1	TGCAGTGCTACGTCCGGACAGGGTCCCAATTCACCCCTCCACTTT	CSATSGQGPNSPLHF
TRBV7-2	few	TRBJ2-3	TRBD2	TGTGCCAGCAGCTTATCTTACCTCGGGCGGGAGGGAGATACGCAGTATTTT	CASSLSYLGREGDTQYF
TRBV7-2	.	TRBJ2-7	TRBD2	TGTGCCAGCAGCTTATTCAGGACTAGCTCCTACGAGCAGTACTTC	CASSLFRTSSYEQYF
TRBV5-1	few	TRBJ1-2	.	TGCGCCAGCAGCTTCATCCGGGGACGTGAAGCTGGCTACACCTTC	CASSFIRGREAGYTF
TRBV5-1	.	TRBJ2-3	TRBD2	TGCGCCAGCACCCTAGCGGGGGACCCTGGGGGGGCAGATACGCAGTATTTT	CASTLAGDPGGADTQYF
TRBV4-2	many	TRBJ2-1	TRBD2	TGTGCCAGCAGCCAGGAAAGGACTAGCGGGAGTACACGGTTCTTC	CASSQERTSGSTRFF
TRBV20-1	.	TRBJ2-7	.	TGCAGTGCAAGGAGACAGGCGACCTCCTACGAGCAGTACTTC	CSARRQATSYEQYF
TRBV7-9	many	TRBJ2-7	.	TGTGCCAGCAGCTCGTACCAGCGGTGGGGATACGAGCAGTACTTC	CASSSYQRWGYEQYF